A single sample gave rise to the 9 T cell receptor beta chains below, sequenced in a study of blood T cells in healthy people across ages. A second PCR, run for about 6 to 11 cycles, used a sample-barcoded 5' primer plus a J-beta primer mix. MiXCR, applied by TCRdb to the 5' RACE reads, yields one record per CDR3 protein. This sample yields hundreds of thousands of distinct CDR3 sequences, of which roughly 21% are seen a single time; 3.5% to 4% belongs to the top ten. The source material was blood. These receptors came from a man between 65 and 85 years old in good health.

This chain connects TRBV20-1 to TRBJ2-4; 12 nucleotides line up with TRBD1. With 6 bases clipped from V and 3 bases from J, the junction kept 3 bases outside the gene matches. The CDR3 totals 14 residues. Germline V gene data show CDR1 as DFQATT and CDR2 as SNEGSKA (reference sequence). CDR3 in amino acids: CSAGQGAGKNIQYF. As DNA, the CDR3 is TGCAGTGCGGGACAGGGGGCTGGCAAAAACATTCAGTACTTC.

The rearrangement joins TRBV18 to TRBJ2-7; 11 nucleotides agree with TRBD1. The CDR3 runs to 16 residues. After removal of 5 bases from V and 2 bases from J, the junction contained 8 bases not matched to a gene. CDR1 and CDR2 from the germline V gene are KGHSH and LQKENI. The CDR3 region is CASSGQGADYPYEQYF. In DNA, the CDR3 is TGTGCCAGCTCAGGACAGGGGGCGGATTATCCCTACGAGCAGTACTTC. The full variable domain, rest sourced from reference TRBV18 and TRBJ2-7, is NAGVMQNPRHLVRRRGQEARLRCSPMKGHSHVYWYRQLPEEGLKFMVYLQKENIIDESGMPKERFSAEFPKEGPSILRIQQVVRGDSAAYFCASSGQGADYPYEQYFGPGTRLTVT.

This rearrangement joins TRBV29-1 to TRBJ2-3, with D possibly being TRBD2 (6 bases). Germline CDR1 SQVTM, CDR2 ANQGSEA. Trimming pared 3 bases from V and 4 bases from J, leaving 17 bases between. The CDR3 contains 15 residues. The CDR3 coding sequence is TGCAGCGTTGACGGCGGGGCGGGACCCCCAGATACGCAGTATTTT. Amino acid sequence: CSVDGGAGPPDTQYF.

There are a few counts of this clonotype. The chain links TRBV6-9 to TRBJ2-5; the match to TRBD2 covers 12 bases. Near its end, the DNA agrees better with TRBJ2-1, so the J call may be wrong. The CDR3 covers 16 residues. Germline V gives CDR1 MNHGY, CDR2 SVAAGI. For the CDR3, the DNA is TGTGCCAGCAGTTTAAATCTAGCGGGAGGGCCCCATGAGCAGTTCTTC. Protein: CASSLNLAGGPHEQFF.

The chain has TRBV5-1 and TRBJ2-2; TRBD2 is a possible D gene (5 bases). In germline, CDR1 is SGHRS, CDR2 YFSETQ. This CDR3 contains 14 residues. With 3 bases removed from V and 3 bases from J, the gap between germline ends came to 9 bases. The CDR3 DNA reads TGCGCCAGCAGCTCGGACGGGGACACCGGGGAGCTGTTTTTT. Translated: CASSSDGDTGELFF.

The rearrangement joins TRBV28 to TRBJ2-2; D is possibly TRBD1 (6 bases). Germline CDR1 and CDR2: MDHEN and SYDVKM. The CDR3 consists of 12 residues. Trimming took 8 bases from V and 13 from J, leaving 17 bases between them. The DNA for the CDR3 is TGTGCCAGCGGAATGGGGACACGGCGGCTGTTTTTT. It translates to CASGMGTRRLFF.

The V call is TRBV6-6, the J call TRBJ2-7; unclear D gene. The germline gives CDR1 MNHNY, CDR2 SVGAGI (reference sequence). The CDR3 is 14 amino acids. Trimming removed 6 bases from V and 2 bases from J, with 14 bases in between. DNA of the CDR3: TGTGCCAGCAGCCCCACAGCGACCGCCTACGAGCAGTACTTC. Amino acids: CASSPTATAYEQYF.

This clonotype was picked up a small number of times. CDR3 sequence reads: CSAETGAGNTIYF. The DNA of the CDR3 is TGCAGTGCAGAAACAGGGGCTGGAAACACCATATATTTT. This rearrangement joins TRBV20-1 to TRBJ1-3; 7 bases line up with TRBD1. Per germline, CDR1 DFQATT and CDR2 SNEGSKA (reference sequence). The trim removed 6 bases at V and 2 bases at J, leaving 4 bases unmatched. The CDR3 contains 13 residues.

The V and J genes are TRBV6-6 and TRBJ1-1, with D possibly being TRBD1 (6 bases). V lost 3 bases and J lost 5, with 19 bases in between. Germline V gene sequence: CDR1 MNHNY, CDR2 SVGAGI (reference sequence). The length of the CDR3 is 16 residues. The CDR3 loop is CASSYVQGLFGTEAFF. Here the CDR3 DNA reads TGTGCCAGCAGTTATGTTCAGGGGCTCTTTGGAACTGAAGCTTTCTTT.